This T cell receptor beta chain comes out of a study of blood T cell repertoires in COVID-19. Looking at the study overall: COVID-19 samples collected from the United States, Italy and Spain covered acute and convalescent phases. PBMCs, B-cell-depleted T cells, or T cells were the source of the cDNA or gDNA that made up the material.

Authors' processing steps: Amplifying reference gene primers gave estimates of nucleated cell counts. Here immunoSEQ multiplex PCR was the method, and the copy in TCRdb shows in-frame clones only, minus some. V and J calls and clone size are given by that table; D and trimming were obtained from the DNA. The profile shows some 120,000 clones, more than 75% of them singletons. Those enrolled in Seattle joined during active infection and were followed longitudinally afterward. The germline gives CDR1 SNHLY, CDR2 FYNNEI. The V gene end was trimmed by 4 bases and the J gene end by 3 bases; junction bases not matched to a gene: 6. This CDR3 is 15 amino acids long.

Sequencing was carried out using peripheral blood. The receptor was isolated from a man in his 60s with COVID-19, enrolled during active disease. The chain joins TRBV2 to TRBJ2-1; TRBD2 matches at 7 bases. The CDR3 DNA reads as TGTGCCAGCAGTGCAGCGGGGCAATTCTACAATGAGCAGTTCTTC. It codes for CASSAAGQFYNEQFF.